This is a list of T cell receptor beta chains from one sample in a study of blood T cell repertoires in COVID-19. Assay: immunoSEQ multiplex PCR; the TCRdb copy retains only in-frame clones and omits some. The profile covers more than 200,000 clones, with around 84% appearing a single time and roughly 4.3% taken by the ten largest. The sequenced material came from PBMCs or T cells enriched from blood (not recorded which). These receptors were collected from a man under 40 with acute COVID-19. CDR3s include the opening cysteine and the closing phenylalanine or tryptophan. D genes are given only for firm matches. The listing skips clone size in some rows; elsewhere it reads once, few, many or a size class.

v_gene	abundance	j_gene	d_gene	CDR3nt	CDR3aa
TRBV15	-	TRBJ1-1	-	TGTGCCACCAGCGGCCACAACAGGGAAGCTTTCTTT	CATSGHNREAFF
TRBV28	-	TRBJ2-1	-	TGTGCCAGCAGCTCTCCCCATGAGCAGTTCTTC	CASSSPHEQFF
TRBV2	-	TRBJ1-2	-	TGTGCCAGCAGCGAAGGCCCGGTCTATGGCTACACCTTC	CASSEGPVYGYTF
TRBV11-2	-	TRBJ1-2	-	TGTGCCAGCAGCTTACAGGGATTAGATGGCTACACCTTC	CASSLQGLDGYTF
TRBV4-1	-	TRBJ2-7	TRBD1	TGCGCCAGCAGCCAGTTCCGGGACAGGGGGCTCGAGCAGTACTTC	CASSQFRDRGLEQYF
TRBV2	-	TRBJ1-4	-	TGTGCCAGCAGTGTTCGCCCCGGAGGGGAACTGTTTTTT	CASSVRPGGELFF
TRBV19	-	TRBJ1-1	-	TGTGCCAGTAGTCAACAGGTTAAGTCAGGAGCTTTCTTT	CASSQQVKSGAFF
TRBV5-1	-	TRBJ2-5	-	TGCGCCAGCAGCTTGGCCAGTCTTGAGACCCAGTACTTC	CASSLASLETQYF
TRBV28	-	TRBJ1-2	-	TGTGCCAGCAGTTTTCGCAGGCTCGCTAACTATGGCTACACCTTC	CASSFRRLANYGYTF
TRBV7-3	-	TRBJ2-3	TRBD2	TGTGCCAGCAGCCTAAATGCGGGGGGCACAGATACGCAGTATTTT	CASSLNAGGTDTQYF
TRBV27	-	TRBJ1-1	TRBD1	TGTGCCAGCAGTTTGCAGGGGGTGAACACTGAAGCTTTCTTT	CASSLQGVNTEAFF
TRBV11-3	-	TRBJ2-2	TRBD1	TGTGCCAGCAGCCCGTGGACAGGGGAGACCGGGGAGCTGTTTTTT	CASSPWTGETGELFF
TRBV7-9	-	TRBJ1-1	-	TGTGCCAGCAGCTTAGTCCCGGGAGGGGAAGCTTTCTTT	CASSLVPGGEAFF
TRBV30	-	TRBJ1-4	-	TGTGCCTGGAGTGAGGGGTCGGGTGAAAAACTGTTTTTT	CAWSEGSGEKLFF
TRBV29-1	-	TRBJ1-1	-	TGCAGCGTTGTCGGTCTCGGGAACACTGAAGCTTTCTTT	CSVVGLGNTEAFF
TRBV30	-	TRBJ2-1	-	TGTGCCTTAGGAAAGGCGGCCTACAATGAGCAGTTCTTC	CALGKAAYNEQFF
TRBV5-1	-	TRBJ1-2	-	TGCGCCAGCAGCTTGGACCTGAGCTTTGTTGGCTACACCTTC	CASSLDLSFVGYTF
TRBV6-5	-	TRBJ2-1	TRBD1	TGTGCCAGCAGTTACGCGGGACAGGGTCAGAATGAGCAGTTCTTC	CASSYAGQGQNEQFF
TRBV5-6	-	TRBJ1-5	-	TGTGCCAGCAGCTCCGAGTCCGGTCAGCCCCAGCATTTT	CASSSESGQPQHF
TRBV3-1/TRBV3-2	-	TRBJ2-5	TRBD2	TGTGCCAGCAACTTACTAGCGGGCGGGACCCAGTACTTC	CASNLLAGGTQYF
TRBV19	-	TRBJ1-1	-	TGTGCCAGTAGTTCGCAAAGGGGCACTGAAGCTTTCTTT	CASSSQRGTEAFF
TRBV2	-	TRBJ1-2	TRBD1	TGTGCCAGCAGAGGGACAGACTATGGCTACACCTTC	CASRGTDYGYTF
TRBV12-3/TRBV12-4	-	TRBJ1-1	-	TGTGCCAGCAGTGAAACAGAGAACACTGAAGCTTTCTTT	CASSETENTEAFF
TRBV9	-	TRBJ1-3	-	TGTGCCAGCAGCGGGCGGCCTATCTCTGGAAACACCATATATTTT	CASSGRPISGNTIYF
TRBV27	-	TRBJ2-7	TRBD1	TGTGCCAGCGGCCCCACACAGGGGGCCCATTACGAGCAGTACTTC	CASGPTQGAHYEQYF
TRBV25-1	-	TRBJ1-1	-	TGTGCCAGCAGTTGGGGAGGATATGAAGCTTTCTTT	CASSWGGYEAFF
TRBV28	-	TRBJ1-1	-	TGTGCCAGCAGTTTCGGCAGGATGAACACTGAAGCTTTCTTT	CASSFGRMNTEAFF
TRBV7-9	-	TRBJ2-7	TRBD2	TGTGCCAGCAGCTCAACCGGGACTAGCGGCTCCTACGAGCAGTACTTC	CASSSTGTSGSYEQYF
TRBV6-4	once	TRBJ2-5	TRBD2	TGTGCCAGCAGTGCCTTAGCGGGGGTTGGCGAGACCCAGTACTTC	CASSALAGVGETQYF
TRBV25-1	-	TRBJ1-2	-	TGTGCCAGCAGTGAATATACATACCCCGTGGCCTTC	CASSEYTYPVAF
TRBV5-1	-	TRBJ2-3	TRBD2	TGCGCCAGCAGCATGACTAGCGGGGGGGCCCGATCCACAGATACGCAGTATTTT	CASSMTSGGARSTDTQYF
TRBV28	once	TRBJ2-7	TRBD1	TGTGCCAGCAGTCCTCACGCAGGGGGCGCTAAAGAGCAGTACTTC	CASSPHAGGAKEQYF
TRBV5-1	once	TRBJ1-5	-	TGCGCCAGCAGCTTGGGGGTAGGAGAGCCCCAGCATTTT	CASSLGVGEPQHF
TRBV5-1	-	TRBJ2-5	TRBD2	TGCGCCAGCAGCTCCGCGTTAGCGGGGGGGCAAGAGACCCAGTACTTC	CASSSALAGGQETQYF
TRBV28	-	TRBJ1-2	TRBD1	TGTGCCAGCAGTTTATTTACCCGGACAGGGGGCGACACCTTC	CASSLFTRTGGDTF
TRBV6-5	few	TRBJ2-2	-	TGTGCCAGCTCGGTACAGATTAACACCGGGGAGCTGTTTTTT	CASSVQINTGELFF
TRBV6-5	-	TRBJ1-3	-	TGTGCCAGCTTAACAGGGTCTGGAAACACCATATATTTT	CASLTGSGNTIYF
TRBV11-2	-	TRBJ1-6	-	TGTGCCAGCAGCCCCCAGGGGTTAGGTTCACCCCTCCACTTT	CASSPQGLGSPLHF
TRBV5-6	-	TRBJ1-5	-	TGTGCCAGCAGCTCAGGGGTTGGAAATCAGCCCCAGCATTTT	CASSSGVGNQPQHF
TRBV11-2	-	TRBJ2-5	TRBD2	TGTGCCAGCAGCCTTGCGGGGGGGGGAGTAGAGACCCAGTACTTC	CASSLAGGGVETQYF
TRBV12-5	-	TRBJ1-1	-	TGTGCTAGTGACATTACAGGGAACACTGAAGCTTTCTTT	CASDITGNTEAFF
TRBV6-5	-	TRBJ1-1	-	TGTGCCAGCAGTTATGTCGGGGAAGCTTTCTTT	CASSYVGEAFF
TRBV18	once	TRBJ2-7	-	TGTGCCAGCTCACCAGCGGGGTACGAGCAGTACTTC	CASSPAGYEQYF
TRBV19	-	TRBJ1-3	-	TGTGCCAGTACGAGGGGGACCCTCGGAAACACCATATATTTT	CASTRGTLGNTIYF
TRBV27	few	TRBJ2-7	-	TGTGCCAGCAGTTTATATGCGGCCGGAGGGCAGTACTTC	CASSLYAAGGQYF
TRBV5-4	-	TRBJ2-7	TRBD2	TGTGCCAGCAGCTTGGCCGGGGGGACTAGTTCTGAGCAGTACTTC	CASSLAGGTSSEQYF
TRBV4-1	-	TRBJ1-2	-	TGCGCCAGCAGCCAAGATACAGGATCCTATGGCTACACCTTC	CASSQDTGSYGYTF
TRBV2	-	TRBJ2-3	-	TGTGCCAGCGGCCCCGGAGGATTGGGCACAGATACGCAGTATTTT	CASGPGGLGTDTQYF
TRBV5-6	-	TRBJ1-1	-	TGTGCCAGCAGCTACACCCAGGGTAACACTGAAGCTTTCTTT	CASSYTQGNTEAFF
TRBV27	-	TRBJ1-4	TRBD1	TGTGCCAGCAGGGGGACAGGCCTTCCTAGGAATGAAAAACTGTTTTTT	CASRGTGLPRNEKLFF
TRBV7-9	once	TRBJ2-7	-	TGTGCCAGCAGCACAACACTAGTCGAGCAGTACTTC	CASSTTLVEQYF
TRBV29-1	-	TRBJ1-1	TRBD1	TGCAGCGTTAAACATGGGACAGGGAACACTGAAGCTTTCTTT	CSVKHGTGNTEAFF
TRBV19	few	TRBJ1-1	-	TGTGCCAGTAGTATGGATGGTCAGGGATTGAACACTGAAGCTTTCTTT	CASSMDGQGLNTEAFF
TRBV2	-	TRBJ1-4	-	TGTGCCAGCCGCGGGGGGGCAGGGGAAAAACTGTTTTTT	CASRGGAGEKLFF
TRBV7-9	many	TRBJ1-1	TRBD1	TGTGCCAGCAGCCCTCGGGACAGGGTGAACACTGAAGCTTTCTTT	CASSPRDRVNTEAFF
TRBV25-1	-	TRBJ2-7	-	TGTGCCAGCAGTGCGTTCAGGAACGAGCAGTACTTC	CASSAFRNEQYF
TRBV28	-	TRBJ1-2	TRBD1	TGTGCCAGCAGTCCCGGGACAGGGACCACTAACTATGGCTACACCTTC	CASSPGTGTTNYGYTF
TRBV7-6	many	TRBJ2-2	-	TGTGCCAGCCGACGGGATTTAAGCACCGGGGAGCTGTTTTTT	CASRRDLSTGELFF
TRBV19	-	TRBJ1-5	TRBD1	TGTGCCAGTACCGGGACAGGGGTCCCGGGGCCCCAGCATTTT	CASTGTGVPGPQHF
TRBV15	once	TRBJ2-7	TRBD1	TGTGCCACCAGCAGGGGGGACAGGGGTAACGAGCAGTACTTC	CATSRGDRGNEQYF